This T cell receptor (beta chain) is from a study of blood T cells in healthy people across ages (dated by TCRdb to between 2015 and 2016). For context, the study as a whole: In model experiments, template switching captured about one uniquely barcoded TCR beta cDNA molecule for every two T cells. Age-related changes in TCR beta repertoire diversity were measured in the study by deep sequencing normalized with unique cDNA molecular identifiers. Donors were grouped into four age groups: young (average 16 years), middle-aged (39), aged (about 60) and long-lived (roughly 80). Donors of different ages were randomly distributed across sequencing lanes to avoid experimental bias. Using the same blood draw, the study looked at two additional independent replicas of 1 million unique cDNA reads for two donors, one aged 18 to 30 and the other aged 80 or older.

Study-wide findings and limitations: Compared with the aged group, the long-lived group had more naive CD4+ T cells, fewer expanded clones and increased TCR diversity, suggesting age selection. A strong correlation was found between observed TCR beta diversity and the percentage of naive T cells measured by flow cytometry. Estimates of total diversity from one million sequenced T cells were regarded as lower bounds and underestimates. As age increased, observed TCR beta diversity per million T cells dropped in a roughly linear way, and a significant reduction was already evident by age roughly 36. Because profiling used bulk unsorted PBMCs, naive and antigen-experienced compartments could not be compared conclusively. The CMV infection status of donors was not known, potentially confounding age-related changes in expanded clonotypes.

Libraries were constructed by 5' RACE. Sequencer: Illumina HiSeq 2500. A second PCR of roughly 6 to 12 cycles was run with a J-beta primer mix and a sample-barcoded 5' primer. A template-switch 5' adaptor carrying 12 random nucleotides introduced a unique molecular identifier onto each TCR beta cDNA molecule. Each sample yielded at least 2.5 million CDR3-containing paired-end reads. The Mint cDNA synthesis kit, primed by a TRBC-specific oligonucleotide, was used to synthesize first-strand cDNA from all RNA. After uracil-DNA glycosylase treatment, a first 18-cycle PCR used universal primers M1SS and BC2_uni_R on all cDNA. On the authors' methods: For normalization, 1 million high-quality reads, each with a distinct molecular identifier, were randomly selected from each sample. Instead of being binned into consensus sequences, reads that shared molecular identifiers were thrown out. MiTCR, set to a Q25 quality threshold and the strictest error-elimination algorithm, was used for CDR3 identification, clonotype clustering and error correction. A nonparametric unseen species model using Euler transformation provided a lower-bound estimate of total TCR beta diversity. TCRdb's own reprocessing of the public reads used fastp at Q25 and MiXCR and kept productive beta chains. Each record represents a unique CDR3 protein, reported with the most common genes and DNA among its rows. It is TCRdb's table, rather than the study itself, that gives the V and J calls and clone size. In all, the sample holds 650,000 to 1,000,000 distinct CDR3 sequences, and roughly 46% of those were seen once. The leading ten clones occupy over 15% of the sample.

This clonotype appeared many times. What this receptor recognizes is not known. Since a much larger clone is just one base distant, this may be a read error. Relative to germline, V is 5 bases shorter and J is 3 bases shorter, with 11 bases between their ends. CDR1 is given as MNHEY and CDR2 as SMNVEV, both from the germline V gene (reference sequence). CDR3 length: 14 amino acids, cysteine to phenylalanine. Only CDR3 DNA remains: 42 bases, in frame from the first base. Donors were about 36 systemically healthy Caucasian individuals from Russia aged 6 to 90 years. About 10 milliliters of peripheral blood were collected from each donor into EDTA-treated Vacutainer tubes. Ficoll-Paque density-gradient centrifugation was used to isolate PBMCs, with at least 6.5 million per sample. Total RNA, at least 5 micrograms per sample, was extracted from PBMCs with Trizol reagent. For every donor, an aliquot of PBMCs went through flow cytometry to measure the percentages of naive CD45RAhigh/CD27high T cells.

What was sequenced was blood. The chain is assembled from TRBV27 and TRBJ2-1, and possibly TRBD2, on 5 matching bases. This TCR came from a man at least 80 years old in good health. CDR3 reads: CASSVRGIYNEQFF. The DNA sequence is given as TGTGCCAGCAGTGTTAGAGGGATCTACAATGAGCAGTTCTTC.